These 21 T cell receptor beta chains were all obtained from the same sample, sequenced in a study of beta chain features in type 1 diabetes. Investigators reverse transcribed all isolated RNA, so they sequenced expressed TCRB transcripts. Libraries were prepared by immunoSEQ multiplex PCR; TCRdb keeps only in-frame clonotypes and omits some of them. The sample holds some 330,000 clones, roughly 11% seen once. Sequencing was performed on naive CD4+ T cells from blood. These TCRs come from a woman younger than 45 in good health.

The J gene is TRBJ1-2, the V gene TRBV7-8; 10 bases match TRBD1. The CDR3 has 16 residues. From germline, CDR1 is SGHVS and CDR2 FQNEAQ. V shed 6 bases, J shed 8 bases, and the junction held 15 bases outside the gene matches. CDR3 sequence: CASRGFRDRGREGYTF. DNA for the CDR3: TGTGCCAGCAGAGGATTCCGGGACAGGGGTCGGGAAGGCTACACCTTC.

This clone was observed a few times. The V gene is TRBV6-5, the J gene TRBJ2-3; 8 bases line up with TRBD2. CDR3 length: 14 amino acids. CDR1 is MNHEY, CDR2 SVGAGI, per germline. J gave up 3 bases and V 10 bases, and 9 bases lay outside the gene matches. The CDR3 here is CAISREGQTDTQYF. CDR3 nucleotides: TGTGCCATCTCTCGGGAGGGCCAGACAGATACGCAGTATTTT.

The V gene is TRBV6-5, the J gene TRBJ1-4; 8 nucleotides align to TRBD1. Germline CDR1 reads MNHEY; CDR2 reads SVGAGI. The ends lost 5 bases at V and 2 bases at J; junction bases unmatched: 1. This CDR3 has 14 residues. CDR3 DNA sequence: TGTGCCAGCAGTCGACAGGGGACTAATGAAAAACTGTTTTTT. This encodes CASSRQGTNEKLFF.

This chain uses TRBV18 with TRBJ2-5, with TRBD2 identical over 8 bases. After removal of 2 bases from V and 4 bases from J, the junction contained 0 bases not matched to a gene. The CDR3 has 13 amino acids. Germline V gene lookup returns CDR1 KGHSH and CDR2 LQKENI. CDR3 in amino acids: CASSPGTRETQYF. The CDR3 DNA follows: TGTGCCAGCTCACCAGGGACTAGAGAGACCCAGTACTTC.

This sequence joins TRBV20-1 and TRBJ1-1; D might be TRBD1 (6 bases). CDR3 length: 11 residues. Germline CDR1 reads DFQATT; CDR2 reads SNEGSKA (reference sequence). The V gene lost 5 bases and the J gene lost 5 bases, with 9 bases spanning the gap. The CDR3: CSALQGTEAFF. The CDR3 DNA sequence: TGCAGTGCTTTACAGGGAACTGAAGCTTTCTTT.

V is TRBV7-2 and J is TRBJ2-1; D is perhaps TRBD1 (6 bases). V shed 3 bases and J shed 10 bases, with 16 bases lying between them. This CDR3 has 14 amino acids. CDR1 and CDR2 (germline): SGHTA, FQGNSA. The CDR3 reads CASSFERTGQEQFF. The CDR3 coding sequence is TGTGCCAGCAGCTTCGAGCGGACGGGACAAGAGCAGTTCTTC.

This rearrangement joins TRBV7-3 to TRBJ1-1; D not certain. The CDR3 loop spans 12 amino acids. V lost 2 bases to trimming and J lost 4 bases, with 5 bases between them. The V gene's germline CDR1 is SGHTA and CDR2 FQGTGA. CDR3 amino acids: CASSLSGTEAFF. Here the CDR3 DNA reads TGTGCCAGCAGCTTATCCGGCACTGAAGCTTTCTTT. Together with reference TRBV7-3 and TRBJ1-1, the CDR3 gives the full variable domain: GAGVSQTPSNKVTEKGKYVELRCDPISGHTALYWYRQSLGQGPEFLIYFQGTGAADDSGLPNDRFFAVRPEGSVSTLKIQRTERGDSAVYLCASSLSGTEAFFGQGTRLTVV.

This clone has only a few counts. This chain links TRBV5-1 with TRBJ2-3, with D hard to call. Germline assignment: CDR1 SGHRS and CDR2 YFSETQ. V was trimmed by 0 bases and J by 7 bases, leaving 9 bases between them. The CDR3 has 13 amino acids. This CDR3 reads CASSLGLEYTQYF. CDR3 coding DNA: TGCGCCAGCAGCTTGGGCCTCGAGTATACGCAGTATTTT.

The rearrangement joins TRBV4-2 to TRBJ2-1; 11 positions agree with TRBD2. Trimming cost V 0 bases and J 10 bases; bases outside gene matches: 8. Germline lookup yields CDR1 LGHNA and CDR2 YNFKEQ. The CDR3 has 16 amino acids. In nucleotides, the CDR3 is TGTGCCAGCAGCCAAGATCGCCCTAGCGGGAGGAACGAGCAGTTCTTC. This sequence encodes CASSQDRPSGRNEQFF.

This chain links TRBV28 with TRBJ1-2; TRBD1 aligns across 9 bases. Germline V lookup: CDR1 MDHEN, CDR2 SYDVKM. This CDR3 is built from 16 residues. V gave up 1 base and J gave up 7 bases; unmatched junction bases: 10. The CDR3 loop is CASSLSDKGTGLGYTF. The CDR3 nucleotides read TGTGCCAGCAGTTTATCCGACAAAGGGACAGGGCTTGGCTACACCTTC.

The gene calls are TRBV5-6 and TRBJ2-1; D gene ambiguous. The CDR3 runs to 12 residues. Germline loops: CDR1 SGHDT, CDR2 YYEEEE. Trimming stripped 4 bases from V and 9 bases from J, with 11 bases between. The CDR3 spells CASSVGSGEQFF. The DNA for the CDR3 is TGTGCCAGCAGCGTAGGATCGGGTGAGCAGTTCTTC.

This clone came up a few times. The genes are TRBV11-1 and TRBJ1-2; possible D gene TRBD1, 6 bases. The length of the CDR3 is 13 residues. CDR1 is SGHAT and CDR2 is FQDESV in the germline V gene (reference sequence). Trimming left V 5 bases short and J 4 bases short, with 11 bases between. The CDR3 region has the DNA TGTGCCAGCAGCCAGGGGTCTGGCTATGGCTACACCTTC. This sequence encodes CASSQGSGYGYTF.

This clone has only a few counts. This chain links TRBV7-9 with TRBJ2-5; 9 bases match TRBD1. CDR3 length: 17 residues. The germline gives CDR1 SEHNR, CDR2 FQNEAQ (reference sequence). With 5 bases clipped from V and 3 bases from J, the junction kept 13 bases outside the gene matches. DNA of the CDR3: TGTGCCAGCAGCGGACGGACAGGGGCGCGATTTAAAGAGACCCAGTACTTC. Its protein is CASSGRTGARFKETQYF.

The chain uses TRBV5-6 and TRBJ2-3; 7 bases map to TRBD2. The germline V gene encodes CDR1 SGHDT and CDR2 YYEEEE. Trimming at V came to 9 bases and at J to 4 bases, leaving 14 bases not matched to a gene. CDR3 length: 15 amino acids. DNA of the CDR3: TGTGCCACCACCGTCGGGGGAGGGCCATCAGATACGCAGTATTTT. Translation: CATTVGGGPSDTQYF. Full variable domain (remainder filled in from reference TRBV5-6 and TRBJ2-3): DAGVTQSPTHLIKTRGQQVTLRCSPKSGHDTVSWYQQALGQGPQFIFQYYEEEERQRGNFPDRFSGHQFPNYSSELNVNALLLGDSALYLCATTVGGGPSDTQYFGPGTRLTVL.

The chain has TRBV16 and TRBJ1-5; D is uncertain. CDR3 size: 17 residues. CDR1 and CDR2 from the germline V gene are KGHSY and FQNENV. Between the trimmed V and J ends, which lost 3 bases and 2 bases, there was a span of 17 bases. The DNA of the CDR3 is TGTGCCAGCAGCCACGTGGAACTCCTGCGGGGCAATCAGCCCCAGCATTTT. Its translation is CASSHVELLRGNQPQHF.

This clone has only a few counts. The genes are TRBV7-2 and TRBJ1-1, with 7 bases aligning to TRBD1. The CDR3 extends over 14 amino acids. Germline-derived CDR1 and CDR2 are SGHTA and FQGNSA. V lost 3 bases, J lost 4 bases, and 5 bases stayed unmatched. The chain's CDR3 is CASSFVQGFTEAFF. The CDR3 DNA sequence: TGTGCCAGCAGCTTCGTACAGGGGTTCACTGAAGCTTTCTTT.

This clone occurred a few times. This chain uses TRBV7-2 with TRBJ2-3, with D perhaps matching TRBD2 (5 bases). Trimming cost V 5 bases and J 2 bases, with 11 bases left between them. CDR3 length equals 14 residues. Germline V gene data show CDR1 as SGHTA and CDR2 as FQGNSA. The CDR3 DNA follows: TGTGCCAGCAGCGTCGGGATCAACACAGATACGCAGTATTTT. Amino acids: CASSVGINTDTQYF.

The rearrangement links TRBV7-2 to TRBJ2-2, with TRBD2 matching 7 bases. CDR1 is SGHTA and CDR2 is FQGNSA in the germline V gene. The CDR3 extends over 14 amino acids. The V and J ends lost 1 base and 7 bases, in that order; junction bases with no gene match: 3. Here the CDR3 DNA reads TGTGCCAGCAGCTTAGTTGGGGGGGACGGGGAGCTGTTTTTT. It codes for CASSLVGGDGELFF. The whole variable domain, remainder taken from reference TRBV7-2 and TRBJ2-2, is GAGVSQSPSNKVTEKGKDVELRCDPISGHTALYWYRQSLGQGLEFLIYFQGNSAPDKSGLPSDRFSAERTGGSVSTLTIQRTQQEDSAVYLCASSLVGGDGELFFGEGSRLTVL.

To note about this clone: This CDR3 is also generated by other DNA sequences in the sample. The V call is TRBV18, the J call TRBJ1-1; D possibly corresponds to TRBD1 (5 bases). The germline gives CDR1 KGHSH, CDR2 LQKENI. CDR3 size: 14 residues. Between the trimmed V and J ends, which lost 0 bases and 1 base, there was a span of 6 bases. For the CDR3, the DNA is TGTGCCAGCTCACCACCGGGGGGGAACACTGAAGCTTTCTTT. The encoded protein is CASSPPGGNTEAFF.

V usage is TRBV6-1 and J usage is TRBJ1-5; D not resolved. With 1 base removed from V and 4 bases from J, the gap between germline ends came to 14 bases. Per germline, CDR1 MNHNS and CDR2 SASEGT. This CDR3 comprises 16 residues. CDR3 residues: CASSEVGYPGNQPQHF. CDR3 sequence (DNA): TGTGCCAGCAGTGAAGTAGGATACCCGGGGAATCAGCCCCAGCATTTT.

The chain is built from TRBV7-3 and TRBJ2-7; tentative D call: TRBD2 (6 bases). Germline CDR1 reads SGHTA; CDR2 reads FQGTGA. This CDR3 has 16 amino acids. V gave up 5 bases and J gave up 3 bases, with 20 bases separating them. The CDR3 coding sequence is TGTGCCAGCAGCCCCCCCGGTCGGGACTCTCTCTACGAGCAGTACTTC. As protein: CASSPPGRDSLYEQYF.